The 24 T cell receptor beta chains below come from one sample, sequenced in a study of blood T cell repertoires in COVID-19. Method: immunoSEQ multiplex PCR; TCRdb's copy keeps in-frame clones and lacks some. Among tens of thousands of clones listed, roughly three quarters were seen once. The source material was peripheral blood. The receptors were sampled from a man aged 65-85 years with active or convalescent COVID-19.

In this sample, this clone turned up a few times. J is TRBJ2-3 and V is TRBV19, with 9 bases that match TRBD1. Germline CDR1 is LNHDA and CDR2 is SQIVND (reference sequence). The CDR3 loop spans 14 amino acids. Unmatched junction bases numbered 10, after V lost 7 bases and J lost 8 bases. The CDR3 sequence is CASTSGQGRGTQYF. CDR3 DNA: TGTGCCAGTACCTCGGGACAGGGACGAGGTACGCAGTATTTT.

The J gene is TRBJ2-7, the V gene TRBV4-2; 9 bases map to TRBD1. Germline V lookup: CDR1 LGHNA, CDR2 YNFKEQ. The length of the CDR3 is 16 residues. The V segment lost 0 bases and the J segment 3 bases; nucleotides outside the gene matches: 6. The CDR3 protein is CASSQDAGTGRYEQYF. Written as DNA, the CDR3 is TGTGCCAGCAGCCAAGATGCCGGGACAGGGCGCTACGAGCAGTACTTC.

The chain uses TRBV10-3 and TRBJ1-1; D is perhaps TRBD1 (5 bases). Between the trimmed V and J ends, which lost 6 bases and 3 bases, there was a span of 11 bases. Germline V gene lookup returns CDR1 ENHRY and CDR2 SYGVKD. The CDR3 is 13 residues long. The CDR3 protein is CAIRTDEHTEAFF. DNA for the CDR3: TGTGCCATCAGGACAGACGAACACACTGAAGCTTTCTTT.

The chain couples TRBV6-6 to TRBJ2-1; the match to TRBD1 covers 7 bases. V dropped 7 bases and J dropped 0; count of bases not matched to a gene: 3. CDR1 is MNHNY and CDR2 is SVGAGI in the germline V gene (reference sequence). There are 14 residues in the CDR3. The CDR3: CASTWDSSYNEQFF. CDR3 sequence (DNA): TGTGCCAGCACCTGGGACAGCTCCTACAATGAGCAGTTCTTC.

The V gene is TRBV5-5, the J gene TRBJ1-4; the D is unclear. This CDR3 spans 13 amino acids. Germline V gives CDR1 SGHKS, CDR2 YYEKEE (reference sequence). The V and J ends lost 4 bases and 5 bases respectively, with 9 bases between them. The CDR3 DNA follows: TGTGCCAGCAGCACTAACCAAAATGAAAAACTGTTTTTT. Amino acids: CASSTNQNEKLFF.

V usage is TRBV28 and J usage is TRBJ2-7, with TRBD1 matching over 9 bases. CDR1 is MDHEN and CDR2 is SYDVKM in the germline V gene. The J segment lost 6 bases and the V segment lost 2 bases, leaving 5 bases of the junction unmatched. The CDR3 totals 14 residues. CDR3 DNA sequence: TGTGCCAGCAGTTTAGGGGGACAGGGCAGCGAGCAGTACTTC. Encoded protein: CASSLGGQGSEQYF.

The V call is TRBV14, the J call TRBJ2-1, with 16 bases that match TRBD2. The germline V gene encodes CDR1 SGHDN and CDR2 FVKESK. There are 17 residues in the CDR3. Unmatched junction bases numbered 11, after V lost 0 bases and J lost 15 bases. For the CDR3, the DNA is TGTGCCAGCAGCCAAGACCGGGGACTAGCGGGGGGGCCCCACGGGTTCTTC. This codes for CASSQDRGLAGGPHGFF.

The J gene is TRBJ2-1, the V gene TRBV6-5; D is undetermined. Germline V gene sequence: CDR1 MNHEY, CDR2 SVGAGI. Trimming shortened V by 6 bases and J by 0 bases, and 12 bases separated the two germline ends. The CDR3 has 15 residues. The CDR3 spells CASRLSLTSYNEQFF. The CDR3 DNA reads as TGTGCCAGCAGGCTTTCACTCACCTCCTACAATGAGCAGTTCTTC.

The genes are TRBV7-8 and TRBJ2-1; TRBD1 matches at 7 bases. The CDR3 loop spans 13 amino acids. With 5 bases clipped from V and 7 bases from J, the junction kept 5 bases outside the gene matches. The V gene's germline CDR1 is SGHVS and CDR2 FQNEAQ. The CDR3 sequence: CASSEGQQNEQFF. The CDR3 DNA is TGTGCCAGCAGCGAGGGACAGCAAAATGAGCAGTTCTTC.

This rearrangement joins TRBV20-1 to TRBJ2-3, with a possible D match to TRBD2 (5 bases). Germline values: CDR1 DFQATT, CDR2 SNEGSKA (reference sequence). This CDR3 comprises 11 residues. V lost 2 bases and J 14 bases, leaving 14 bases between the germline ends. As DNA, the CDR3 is TGCAGTGCTAGAACGAACCGGGATCGGTATTTT. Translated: CSARTNRDRYF.

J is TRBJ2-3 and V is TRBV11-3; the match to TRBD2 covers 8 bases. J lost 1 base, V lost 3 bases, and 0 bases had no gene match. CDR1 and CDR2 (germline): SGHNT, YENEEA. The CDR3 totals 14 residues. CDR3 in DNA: TGTGCCAGCAGCTTTAGCGGGGGCACAGATACGCAGTATTTT. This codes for CASSFSGGTDTQYF.

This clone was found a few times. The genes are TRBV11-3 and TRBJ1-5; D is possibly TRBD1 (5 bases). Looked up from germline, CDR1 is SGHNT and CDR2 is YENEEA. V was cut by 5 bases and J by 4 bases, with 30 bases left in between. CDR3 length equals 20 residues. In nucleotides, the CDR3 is TGTGCCAGCAGCCACTCCCGGGCCGCATCCATGGTCGGGACTAATCAGCCCCAGCATTTT. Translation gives CASSHSRAASMVGTNQPQHF.

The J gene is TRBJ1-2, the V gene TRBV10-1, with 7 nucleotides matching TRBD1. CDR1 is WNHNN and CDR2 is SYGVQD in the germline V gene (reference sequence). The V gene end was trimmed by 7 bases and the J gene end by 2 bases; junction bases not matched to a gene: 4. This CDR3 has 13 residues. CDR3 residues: CASNPTGNYGYTF. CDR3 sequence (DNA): TGCGCCAGCAACCCGACAGGGAACTATGGCTACACCTTC.

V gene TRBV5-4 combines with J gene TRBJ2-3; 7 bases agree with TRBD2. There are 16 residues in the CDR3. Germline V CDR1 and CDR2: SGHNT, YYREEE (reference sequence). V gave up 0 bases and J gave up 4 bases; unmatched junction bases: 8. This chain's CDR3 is CASSLAQRGVADTQYF. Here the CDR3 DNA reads TGTGCCAGCAGCTTGGCCCAACGGGGGGTGGCAGATACGCAGTATTTT.

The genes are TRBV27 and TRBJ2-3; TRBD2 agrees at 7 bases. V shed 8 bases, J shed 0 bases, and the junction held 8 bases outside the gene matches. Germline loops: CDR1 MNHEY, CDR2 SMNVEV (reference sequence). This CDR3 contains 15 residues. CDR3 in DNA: TGTGCCAGCTCTTGGGAGGGGCATAGCACAGATACGCAGTATTTT. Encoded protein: CASSWEGHSTDTQYF.

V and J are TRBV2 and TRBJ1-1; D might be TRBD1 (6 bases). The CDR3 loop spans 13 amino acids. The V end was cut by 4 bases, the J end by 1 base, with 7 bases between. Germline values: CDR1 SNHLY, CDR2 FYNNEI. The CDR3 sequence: CASSVQGNTEAFF. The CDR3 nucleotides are TGTGCCAGCAGTGTACAGGGGAACACTGAAGCTTTCTTT.

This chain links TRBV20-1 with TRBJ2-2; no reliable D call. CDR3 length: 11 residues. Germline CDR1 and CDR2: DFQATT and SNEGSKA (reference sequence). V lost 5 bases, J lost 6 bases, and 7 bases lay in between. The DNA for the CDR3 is TGCAGTGCTTCGAGCCCCGGGGAGCTGTTTTTT. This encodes CSASSPGELFF.

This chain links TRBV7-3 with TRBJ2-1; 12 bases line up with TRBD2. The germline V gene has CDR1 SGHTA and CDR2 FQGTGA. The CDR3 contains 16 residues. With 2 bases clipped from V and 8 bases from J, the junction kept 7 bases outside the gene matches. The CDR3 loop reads CASSLLAGGPPDEQFF. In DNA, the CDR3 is TGTGCCAGCAGCTTACTAGCGGGGGGGCCTCCGGATGAGCAGTTCTTC.

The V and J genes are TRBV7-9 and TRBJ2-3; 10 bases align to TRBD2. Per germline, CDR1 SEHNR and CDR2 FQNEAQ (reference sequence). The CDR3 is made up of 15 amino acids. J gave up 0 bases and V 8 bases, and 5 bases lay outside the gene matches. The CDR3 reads CASLIAGGSTDTQYF. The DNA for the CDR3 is TGTGCCAGCCTCATAGCGGGGGGAAGCACAGATACGCAGTATTTT. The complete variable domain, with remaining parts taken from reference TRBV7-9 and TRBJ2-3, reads DTGVSQNPRHKITKRGQNVTFRCDPISEHNRLYWYRQTLGQGPEFLTYFQNEAQLEKSRLLSDRFSAERPKGSFSTLEIQRTEQGDSAMYLCASLIAGGSTDTQYFGPGTRLTVL.

The DNA for the CDR3 is TGTGCCAGCAGTGAATTCACCGGGACAGGGGTTGGGGGCAATCAGCCCCAGCATTTT. Residues: CASSEFTGTGVGGNQPQHF. This chain joins TRBV6-1 and TRBJ1-5; 10 nucleotides agree with TRBD1. The CDR3 runs 19 residues. Germline CDR1 is MNHNS and CDR2 is SASEGT. The V and J ends lost 2 bases and 2 bases, in that order; junction bases with no gene match: 12.

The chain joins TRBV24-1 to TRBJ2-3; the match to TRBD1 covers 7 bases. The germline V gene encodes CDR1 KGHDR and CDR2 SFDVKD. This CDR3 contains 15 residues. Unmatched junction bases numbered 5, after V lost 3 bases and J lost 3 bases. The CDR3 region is CATSDPGTVTDTQYF. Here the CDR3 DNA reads TGTGCCACCAGTGATCCAGGGACAGTTACAGATACGCAGTATTTT.

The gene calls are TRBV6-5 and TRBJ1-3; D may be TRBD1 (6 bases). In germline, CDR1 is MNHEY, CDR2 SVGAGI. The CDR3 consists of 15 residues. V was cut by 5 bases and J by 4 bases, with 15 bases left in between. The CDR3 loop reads CASSRTRQEGNTIYF. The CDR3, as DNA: TGTGCCAGCAGTAGGACAAGACAGGAAGGAAACACCATATATTTT.

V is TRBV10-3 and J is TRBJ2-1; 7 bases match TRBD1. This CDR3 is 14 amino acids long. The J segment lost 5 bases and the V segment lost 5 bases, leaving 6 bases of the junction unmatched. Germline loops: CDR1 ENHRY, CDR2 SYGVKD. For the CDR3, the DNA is TGTGCCATCAGTTTGGGACAGCCTAACAATGAGCAGTTCTTC. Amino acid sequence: CAISLGQPNNEQFF.

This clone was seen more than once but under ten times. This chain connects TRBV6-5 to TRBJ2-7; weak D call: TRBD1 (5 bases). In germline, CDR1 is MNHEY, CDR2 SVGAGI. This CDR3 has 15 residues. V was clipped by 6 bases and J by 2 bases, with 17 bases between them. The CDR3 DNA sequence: TGTGCCAGCAGACCCCTGGGGCAGGGTACCTACGAGCAGTACTTC. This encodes CASRPLGQGTYEQYF.